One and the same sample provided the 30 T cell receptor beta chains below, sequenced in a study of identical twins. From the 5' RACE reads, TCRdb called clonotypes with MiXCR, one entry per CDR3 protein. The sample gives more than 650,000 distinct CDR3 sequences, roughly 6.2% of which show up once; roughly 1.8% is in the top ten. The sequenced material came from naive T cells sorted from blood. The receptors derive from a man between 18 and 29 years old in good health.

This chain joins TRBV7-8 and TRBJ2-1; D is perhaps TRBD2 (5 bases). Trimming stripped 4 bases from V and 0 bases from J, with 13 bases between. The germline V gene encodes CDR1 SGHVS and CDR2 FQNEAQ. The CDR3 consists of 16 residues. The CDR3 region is CASSSEDWVSYNEQFF. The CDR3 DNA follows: TGTGCCAGCAGCTCCGAGGACTGGGTCTCCTACAATGAGCAGTTCTTC.

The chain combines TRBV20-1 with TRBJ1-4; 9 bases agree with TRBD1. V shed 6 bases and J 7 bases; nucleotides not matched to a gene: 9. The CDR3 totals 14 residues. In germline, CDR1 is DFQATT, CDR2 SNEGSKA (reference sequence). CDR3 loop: CSAAPRDRVEKLFF. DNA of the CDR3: TGCAGTGCGGCCCCCAGGGACAGGGTTGAAAAACTGTTTTTT.

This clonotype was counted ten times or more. Here the CDR3 DNA reads TGTGCCAGCAGTCTAGGGCATACCTACGAGCAGTACTTC. Translation: CASSLGHTYEQYF. The V call is TRBV12-3 or TRBV12-4, the J call TRBJ2-7, with D hard to call. The V gene lost 5 bases and the J gene lost 2 bases, with 10 bases spanning the gap. The CDR3 covers 13 residues.

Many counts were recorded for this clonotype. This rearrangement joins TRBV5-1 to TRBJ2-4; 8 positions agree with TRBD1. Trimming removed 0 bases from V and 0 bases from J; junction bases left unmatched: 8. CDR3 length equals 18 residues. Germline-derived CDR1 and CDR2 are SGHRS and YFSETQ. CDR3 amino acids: CASSLVAGGNVAKNIQYF. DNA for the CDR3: TGCGCCAGCAGCTTGGTCGCAGGGGGCAACGTAGCCAAAAACATTCAGTACTTC.

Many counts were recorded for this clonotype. CDR3: CATSAGPLYEQYF. The DNA for the CDR3 is TGTGCCACCAGTGCGGGACCCCTGTACGAGCAGTACTTC. V gene TRBV24-1 combines with J gene TRBJ2-7; tentatively, D is TRBD1 or TRBD2 (5 bases each). The germline V gene has CDR1 KGHDR and CDR2 SFDVKD. CDR3 size: 13 residues. V was cut by 5 bases and J by 4 bases, with 11 bases left in between.

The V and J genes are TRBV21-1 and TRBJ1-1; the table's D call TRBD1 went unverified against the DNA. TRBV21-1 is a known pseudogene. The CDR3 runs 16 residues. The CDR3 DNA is TGTGCCAGCAGCAAAGCTCGCGCCAGGGTGAACACTGAAGCTTTCTTT. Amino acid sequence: CASSKARARVNTEAFF.

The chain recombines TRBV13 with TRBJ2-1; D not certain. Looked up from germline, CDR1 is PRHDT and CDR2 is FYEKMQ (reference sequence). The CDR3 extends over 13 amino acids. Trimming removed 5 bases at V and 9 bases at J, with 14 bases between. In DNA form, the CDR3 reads TGTGCCAGCAGCCATCCGTGGGGTATTGAGCAGTTCTTC. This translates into CASSHPWGIEQFF.

CDR3 DNA: TGCAGTGCTACCTCCCTCGGACAGACTACTCCTTACGAGCAGTACTTC. Encoded protein: CSATSLGQTTPYEQYF. The chain links TRBV20-1 to TRBJ2-7; D is perhaps TRBD1 (6 bases). V lost 4 bases and J lost 4, with 23 bases in between. The CDR3 consists of 16 residues. Germline CDR1 is DFQATT and CDR2 is SNEGSKA (reference sequence).

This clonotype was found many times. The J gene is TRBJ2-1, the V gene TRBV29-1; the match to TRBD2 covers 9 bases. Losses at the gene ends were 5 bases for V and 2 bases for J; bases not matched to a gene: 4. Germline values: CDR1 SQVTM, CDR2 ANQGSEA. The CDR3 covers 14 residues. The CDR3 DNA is TGCAGCGTTTTAAGCGGGGGGACCTACAATGAGCAGTTCTTC. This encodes CSVLSGGTYNEQFF.

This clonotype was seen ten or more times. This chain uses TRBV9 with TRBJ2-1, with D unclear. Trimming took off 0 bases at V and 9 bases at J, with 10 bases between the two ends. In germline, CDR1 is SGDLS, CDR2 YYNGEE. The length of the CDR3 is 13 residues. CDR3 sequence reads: CASSVALLGEQFF. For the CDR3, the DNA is TGTGCCAGCAGCGTAGCTTTGCTTGGTGAGCAGTTCTTC.

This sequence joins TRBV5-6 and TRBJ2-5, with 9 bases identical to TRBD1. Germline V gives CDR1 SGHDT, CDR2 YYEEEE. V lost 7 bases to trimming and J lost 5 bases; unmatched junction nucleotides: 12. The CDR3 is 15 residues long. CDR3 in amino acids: CASGTRTGVWETQYF. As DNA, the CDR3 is TGTGCCAGCGGTACTCGGACAGGGGTGTGGGAGACCCAGTACTTC. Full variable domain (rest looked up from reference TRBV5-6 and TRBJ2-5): DAGVTQSPTHLIKTRGQQVTLRCSPKSGHDTVSWYQQALGQGPQFIFQYYEEEERQRGNFPDRFSGHQFPNYSSELNVNALLLGDSALYLCASGTRTGVWETQYFGPGTRLLVL.

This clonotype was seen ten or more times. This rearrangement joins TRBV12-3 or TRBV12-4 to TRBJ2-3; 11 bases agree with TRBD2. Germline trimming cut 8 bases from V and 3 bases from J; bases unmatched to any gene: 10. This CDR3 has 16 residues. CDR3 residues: CASGSGTSGSTDTQYF. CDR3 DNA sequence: TGTGCCAGCGGCTCCGGGACTAGCGGCTCGACAGATACGCAGTATTTT.

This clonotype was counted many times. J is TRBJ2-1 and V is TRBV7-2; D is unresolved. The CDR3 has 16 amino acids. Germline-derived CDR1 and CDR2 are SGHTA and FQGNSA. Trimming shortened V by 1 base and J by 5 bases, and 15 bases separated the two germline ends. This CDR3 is CASSLDPLPPDNEQFF. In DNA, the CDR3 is TGTGCCAGCAGCTTAGACCCTTTACCTCCTGACAATGAGCAGTTCTTC.

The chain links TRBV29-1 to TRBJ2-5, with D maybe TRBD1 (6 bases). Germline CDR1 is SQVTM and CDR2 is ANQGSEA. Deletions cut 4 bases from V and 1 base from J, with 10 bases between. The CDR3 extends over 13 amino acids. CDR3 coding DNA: TGCAGCGTTGGGGGGACAACCCAAGAGACCCAGTACTTC. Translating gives CSVGGTTQETQYF.

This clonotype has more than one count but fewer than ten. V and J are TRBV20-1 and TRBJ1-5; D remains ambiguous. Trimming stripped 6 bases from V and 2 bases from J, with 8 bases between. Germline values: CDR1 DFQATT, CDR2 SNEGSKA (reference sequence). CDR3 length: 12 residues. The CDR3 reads CSANTGNQPQHF. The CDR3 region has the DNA TGCAGTGCCAACACGGGCAATCAGCCCCAGCATTTT.

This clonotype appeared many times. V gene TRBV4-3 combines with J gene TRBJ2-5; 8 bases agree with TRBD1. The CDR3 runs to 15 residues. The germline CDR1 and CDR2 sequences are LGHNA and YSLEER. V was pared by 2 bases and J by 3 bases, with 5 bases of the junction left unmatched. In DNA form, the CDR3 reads TGCGCCAGCAGCCAAACCATGACAGGGGAAGAGACCCAGTACTTC. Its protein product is CASSQTMTGEETQYF.

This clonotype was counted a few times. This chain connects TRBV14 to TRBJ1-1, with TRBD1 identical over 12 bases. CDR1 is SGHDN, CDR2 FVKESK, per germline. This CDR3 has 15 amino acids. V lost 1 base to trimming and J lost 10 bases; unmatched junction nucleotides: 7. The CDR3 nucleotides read TGTGCCAGCAGCCAAGTCGGGACAGGGGGCTTGGGAGCTTTCTTT. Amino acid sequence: CASSQVGTGGLGAFF.

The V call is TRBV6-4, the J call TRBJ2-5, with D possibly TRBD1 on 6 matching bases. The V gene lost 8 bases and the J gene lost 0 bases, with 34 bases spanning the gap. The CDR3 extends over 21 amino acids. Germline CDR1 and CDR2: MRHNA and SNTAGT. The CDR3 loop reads CASQGPYTGHGWEPYQETQYF. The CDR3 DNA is TGTGCCAGCCAGGGGCCTTACACGGGACACGGTTGGGAACCGTACCAAGAGACCCAGTACTTC.

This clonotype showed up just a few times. CDR3 in amino acids: CASEYGSPQETQYF. For the CDR3, the DNA is TGTGCCTCTGAGTACGGGAGTCCACAAGAGACCCAGTACTTC. V usage is TRBV6-1 and J usage is TRBJ2-5; D is perhaps TRBD2 (6 bases). The ends were cut back, 11 bases at V and 2 bases at J, with 18 bases in the middle. This CDR3 is built from 14 residues. Germline values: CDR1 MNHNS, CDR2 SASEGT.

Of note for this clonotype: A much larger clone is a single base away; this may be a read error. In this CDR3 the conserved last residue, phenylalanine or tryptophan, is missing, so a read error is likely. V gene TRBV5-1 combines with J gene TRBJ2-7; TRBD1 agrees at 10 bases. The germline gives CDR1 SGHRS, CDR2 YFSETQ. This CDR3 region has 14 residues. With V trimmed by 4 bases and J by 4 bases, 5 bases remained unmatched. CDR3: CASSRDRGIYEQYC. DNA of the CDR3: TGCGCCAGCAGCCGGGACAGGGGAATTTACGAGCAGTACTGC.

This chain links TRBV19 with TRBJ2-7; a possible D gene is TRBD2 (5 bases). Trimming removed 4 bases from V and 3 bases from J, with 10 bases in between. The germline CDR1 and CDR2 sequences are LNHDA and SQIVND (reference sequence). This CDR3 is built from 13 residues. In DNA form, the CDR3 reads TGTGCCAGTAGTACTACTAGGGTCTACGAGCAGTACGTC. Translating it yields CASSTTRVYEQYV.

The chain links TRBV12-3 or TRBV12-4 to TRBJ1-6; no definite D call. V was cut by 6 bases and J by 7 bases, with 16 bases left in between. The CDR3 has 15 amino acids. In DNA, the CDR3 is TGTGCCAGCAGCACAGAAGATAGGCAAAATTCACCCCTCCACTTT. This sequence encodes CASSTEDRQNSPLHF.

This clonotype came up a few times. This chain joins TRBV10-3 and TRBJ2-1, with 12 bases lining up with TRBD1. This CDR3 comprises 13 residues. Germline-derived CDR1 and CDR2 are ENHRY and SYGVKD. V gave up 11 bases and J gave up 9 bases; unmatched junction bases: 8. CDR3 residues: CAGGDRGRVEQFF. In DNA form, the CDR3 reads TGTGCCGGAGGGGACAGGGGGCGCGTTGAGCAGTTCTTC.

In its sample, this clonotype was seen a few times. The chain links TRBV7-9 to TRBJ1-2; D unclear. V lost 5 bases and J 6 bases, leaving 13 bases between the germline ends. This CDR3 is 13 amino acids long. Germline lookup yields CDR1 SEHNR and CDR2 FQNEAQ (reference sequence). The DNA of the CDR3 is TGTGCCAGCAGCCTGAGTGAAGTGGATGGCTACACCTTC. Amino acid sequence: CASSLSEVDGYTF.

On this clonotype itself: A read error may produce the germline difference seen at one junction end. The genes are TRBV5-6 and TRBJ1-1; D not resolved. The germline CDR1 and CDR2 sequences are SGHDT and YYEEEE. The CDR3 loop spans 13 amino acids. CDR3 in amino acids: CARSLTWNTEAFF. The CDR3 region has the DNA TGTGCCAGAAGCTTGACGTGGAACACTGAAGCTTTCTTT.

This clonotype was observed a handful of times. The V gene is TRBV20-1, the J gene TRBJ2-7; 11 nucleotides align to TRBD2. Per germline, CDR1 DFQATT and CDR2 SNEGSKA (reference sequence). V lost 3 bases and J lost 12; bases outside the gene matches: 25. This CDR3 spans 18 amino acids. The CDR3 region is CSASLLAGGLNVTIRGYV. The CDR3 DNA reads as TGCAGTGCTAGCCTCCTAGCGGGAGGCCTCAATGTGACCATACGAGGGTACGTC.

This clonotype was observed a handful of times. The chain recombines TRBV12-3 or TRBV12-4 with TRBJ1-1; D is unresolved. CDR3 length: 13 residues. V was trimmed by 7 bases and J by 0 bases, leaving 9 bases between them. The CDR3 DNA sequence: TGTGCCAGCAACGAGCTGATGAACACTGAAGCTTTCTTT. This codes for CASNELMNTEAFF.

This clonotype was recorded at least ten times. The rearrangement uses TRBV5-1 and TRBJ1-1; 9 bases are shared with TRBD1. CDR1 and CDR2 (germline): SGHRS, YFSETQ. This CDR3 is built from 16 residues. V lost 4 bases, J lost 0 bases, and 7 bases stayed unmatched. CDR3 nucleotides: TGCGCCAGCAGCAACCGGGACAGGGTGGTGAACACTGAAGCTTTCTTT. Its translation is CASSNRDRVVNTEAFF.

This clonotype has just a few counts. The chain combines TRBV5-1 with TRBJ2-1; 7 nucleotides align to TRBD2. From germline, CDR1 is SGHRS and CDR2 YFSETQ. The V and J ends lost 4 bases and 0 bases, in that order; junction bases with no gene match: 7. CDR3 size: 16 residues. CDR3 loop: CASSARSGDSYNEQFF. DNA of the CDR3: TGCGCCAGCAGCGCAAGAAGCGGGGACTCCTACAATGAGCAGTTCTTC.

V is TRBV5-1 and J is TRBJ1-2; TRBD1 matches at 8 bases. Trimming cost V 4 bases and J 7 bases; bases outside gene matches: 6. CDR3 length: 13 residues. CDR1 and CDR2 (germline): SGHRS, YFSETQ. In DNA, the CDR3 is TGCGCCAGCAGCCTACAGGGGGGCCTTGGCTACACCTTC. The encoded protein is CASSLQGGLGYTF. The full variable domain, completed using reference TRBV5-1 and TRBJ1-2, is KAGVTQTPRYLIKTRGQQVTLSCSPISGHRSVSWYQQTPGQGLQFLFEYFSETQRNKGNFPGRFSGRQFSNSRSEMNVSTLELGDSALYLCASSLQGGLGYTFGSGTRLTVV.